The 10 T cell receptor beta chains below were found in one sample sequenced in a study of cytotoxic CD8 clonotypes in ibrutinib-treated CLL. The protocol was immunoSEQ multiplex PCR, while the TCRdb copy is restricted to in-frame clones and leaves out a portion. The sample carries approximately 170,000 clones, about 88% recorded once. The specimen comprised PBMCs, sampled at disease progression, from a patient treated with ibrutinib. The receptors were sampled from a human donor with chronic lymphocytic leukemia.

This chain links TRBV27 with TRBJ2-7, with D perhaps TRBD1 or TRBD2 (5 bases each). Germline V lookup: CDR1 MNHEY, CDR2 SMNVEV (reference sequence). V gave up 0 bases and J gave up 6 bases, with 18 bases separating them. The CDR3 loop spans 16 amino acids. The CDR3 region is CASSLSSGPTYGEQYF. Written as DNA, the CDR3 is TGTGCCAGCAGTTTATCCTCGGGACCCACCTACGGCGAGCAGTACTTC.

CDR3 bases: TGTGCCAGCAGCCCCGGGGTGGGGGTCTACGAGCAGTACTTC. It is translated as CASSPGVGVYEQYF. The chain couples TRBV14 to TRBJ2-7, with D perhaps given as TRBD1 or TRBD2 (5 bases each). The germline gives CDR1 SGHDN, CDR2 FVKESK. V was trimmed by 4 bases and J by 3 bases, leaving 13 bases between them. This CDR3 is built from 14 residues.

The V gene is TRBV4-1, the J gene TRBJ2-5, with D perhaps TRBD2 (7 bases). Per germline, CDR1 MGHRA and CDR2 YSYEKL. Deletions cut 0 bases from V and 5 bases from J, with 22 bases between. The CDR3 covers 18 residues. The CDR3 loop is CASSQESGRAGRGETQYF. In DNA form, the CDR3 reads TGCGCCAGCAGCCAAGAAAGTGGGAGGGCCGGAAGGGGGGAGACCCAGTACTTC.

V gene TRBV6-5 combines with J gene TRBJ1-3, with a possible D match to TRBD1 (6 bases). The CDR3 sequence is 15 residues long. CDR1 is MNHEY, CDR2 SVGAGI, per germline. V gave up 8 bases and J gave up 4 bases, with 18 bases separating them. This CDR3 is CASRGGGGSGNTIYF. The CDR3 DNA reads as TGTGCCAGCCGAGGGGGAGGAGGGTCGGGAAACACCATATATTTT.

The chain employs TRBV10-3 and TRBJ2-6, with D unclear. V gave up 8 bases and J gave up 1 base, with 12 bases separating them. CDR3 length: 15 amino acids. CDR1 is ENHRY and CDR2 is SYGVKD in the germline V gene. The CDR3 protein is CAISPGDSGANVLTF. The CDR3, as DNA: TGTGCCATCTCTCCGGGCGATTCTGGGGCCAACGTCCTGACTTTC.

Here the CDR3 reads CASSPPNDGSGETQYF. In DNA form, the CDR3 reads TGTGCCAGCTCACCTCCAAACGACGGGAGCGGGGAGACCCAGTACTTC. This chain uses TRBV18 with TRBJ2-5; tentatively, D is TRBD2 (6 bases). The CDR3 is made up of 16 amino acids. The germline CDR1 and CDR2 sequences are KGHSH and LQKENI. Trimming took off 3 bases at V and 5 bases at J, with 19 bases between the two ends.

The rearrangement joins TRBV6-6 to TRBJ2-7; TRBD2 aligns across 7 bases. J lost 3 bases, V lost 7 bases, and 3 bases had no gene match. This CDR3 is built from 12 residues. Germline CDR1 is MNHNY and CDR2 is SVGAGI (reference sequence). The DNA for the CDR3 is TGTGCCAGCAAGAGCGGGAACTACGAGCAGTACTTC. Encoded protein: CASKSGNYEQYF.

The chain's CDR3 is CASSYSTGRGGYTF. CDR3 in DNA: TGTGCCAGCAGTTACTCTACAGGGCGAGGAGGCTACACCTTC. The chain employs TRBV6-5 and TRBJ1-2; D perhaps matches TRBD1 (6 bases). Germline CDR1 is MNHEY and CDR2 is SVGAGI. V was cut by 0 bases and J by 8 bases, with 13 bases left in between. The CDR3 loop spans 14 amino acids.

This clone has a handful of counts. The chain is built from TRBV2 and TRBJ2-7, with 9 bases matching TRBD2. J gave up 7 bases and V 11 bases, and 6 bases lay outside the gene matches. The CDR3 totals 11 residues. Germline CDR1 reads SNHLY; CDR2 reads FYNNEI. CDR3 sequence (DNA): TGTGCCGGAGGACTAGCGAATGAGCAGTACTTC. Translating gives CAGGLANEQYF.

The chain recombines TRBV5-1 with TRBJ2-1, with unresolved D. The V end was cut by 1 base, the J end by 9 bases, with 8 bases between. The CDR3 runs to 12 residues. Germline lookup yields CDR1 SGHRS and CDR2 YFSETQ. The CDR3 loop reads CASSLFFAEQFF. CDR3 bases: TGCGCCAGCAGCTTGTTTTTTGCTGAGCAGTTCTTC.